Presented here are 22 T cell receptor beta chains from one specimen sequenced in a study of blood T cells in healthy people across ages. Using a J-beta primer mix together with a sample-barcoded 5' primer, a second PCR was run for roughly 6 to 12 cycles. TCRdb re-derived calls from the 5' RACE reads in MiXCR, one entry per CDR3 protein. The data hold 1 million or so distinct CDR3 sequences, with 35% to 55% observed a single time. The specimen sequenced was blood. These receptors were obtained from a woman in her sixties or seventies in good health.

There are many counts of this clonotype. The chain is built from TRBV4-2 and TRBJ2-3; the match to TRBD2 covers 9 bases. The V gene's germline CDR1 is LGHNA and CDR2 YNFKEQ. The junction had 12 bases not matched to a gene; V was cut back by 2 bases and J by 6 bases. The CDR3 loop spans 17 amino acids. DNA of the CDR3: TGTGCCAGCAGCCAATCCCGGGCTAGCGGGAACGCGGATACGCAGTATTTT. Translating it yields CASSQSRASGNADTQYF.

J is TRBJ2-1 and V is TRBV6-1; 9 nucleotides match TRBD2. Germline V gene sequence: CDR1 MNHNS, CDR2 SASEGT. This CDR3 comprises 12 residues. J was trimmed by 13 bases and V by 8 bases; bases with no gene match: 9. The CDR3 spells CASQGPAGGQFF. The CDR3, as DNA: TGTGCCAGCCAGGGACCAGCGGGGGGACAGTTCTTC.

The chain links TRBV2 to TRBJ1-2; no definite D call. The CDR3 sequence is 11 residues long. Per the germline V gene, CDR1 is SNHLY and CDR2 is FYNNEI. Deletions cut 5 bases from V and 5 bases from J, with 6 bases between. CDR3 bases: TGTGCCAGCAGTTTCCAGTATGGCTACACCTTC. Translating it yields CASSFQYGYTF.

The chain is built from TRBV7-2 and TRBJ2-3; the D is unclear. Germline CDR1 reads SGHTA; CDR2 reads FQGNSA. The CDR3 consists of 14 residues. V lost 2 bases to trimming and J lost 5 bases, with 11 bases between them. The CDR3 DNA reads as TGTGCCAGCAGCTTAATCTTTGGCGGAGATACGCAGTATTTT. This sequence encodes CASSLIFGGDTQYF.

The chain links TRBV18 to TRBJ2-1; 9 bases map to TRBD2. The assigned J gene may be wrong: the sequence end matches TRBJ2-7 better. The CDR3 runs to 15 residues. CDR1 and CDR2 from the germline V gene are KGHSH and LQKENI. The CDR3 protein is CASSVAGVTYNEQYF. DNA of the CDR3: TGTGCCAGCTCAGTAGCGGGGGTCACCTACAATGAGCAGTACTTC.

The V and J genes are TRBV12-3 or TRBV12-4 and TRBJ2-1; D not certain. Trimming stripped 6 bases from V and 8 bases from J, with 14 bases between. The CDR3 runs 13 residues. The CDR3 sequence is CASRVTGWHEQFF. Written as DNA, the CDR3 is TGTGCCAGCAGGGTGACGGGTTGGCATGAGCAGTTCTTC.

The CDR3 DNA sequence: TGTGCCAGCAGTCCGGACCGCGGACAGGGCCCCTCCGAGCAGTACTTC. Translated: CASSPDRGQGPSEQYF. V usage is TRBV28 and J usage is TRBJ2-7; 8 bases line up with TRBD1. The V segment lost 5 bases and the J segment 6 bases; nucleotides outside the gene matches: 15. CDR1 is MDHEN and CDR2 is SYDVKM in the germline V gene. The CDR3 is 16 amino acids.

This clonotype was seen a handful of times. The CDR3 DNA sequence: TGCAGTGCTCCAGGGACACGAAACACTGAAGCTTTCTTT. Translating gives CSAPGTRNTEAFF. The gene calls are TRBV20-1 and TRBJ1-1; D may be TRBD1 (6 bases). CDR1 is DFQATT, CDR2 SNEGSKA, per germline (reference sequence). This CDR3 has 13 residues. The V end was cut by 5 bases, the J end by 2 bases, with 12 bases between.

This rearrangement joins TRBV5-1 to TRBJ2-1, with 9 bases identical to TRBD2. The V gene end was trimmed by 2 bases and the J gene end by 1 base; junction bases not matched to a gene: 7. Germline CDR1 SGHRS, CDR2 YFSETQ. This CDR3 has 17 residues. The CDR3 sequence: CASSFPPSGVSYNEQFF. The CDR3 DNA is TGCGCCAGCAGCTTCCCCCCTAGCGGGGTTTCCTACAATGAGCAGTTCTTC.

The chain couples TRBV6-2 or TRBV6-3 to TRBJ2-1; 7 nucleotides line up with TRBD2. The CDR3 contains 17 residues. Germline assignment: CDR1 MNHEY and CDR2 SVGEGT. Trimming removed 9 bases from V and 2 bases from J; junction bases left unmatched: 16. CDR3 sequence reads: CASFGPAGPLPYNEQFF. The CDR3 coding sequence is TGTGCCAGTTTTGGACCAGCGGGACCCCTTCCCTACAATGAGCAGTTCTTC.

The chain carries TRBV20-1 and TRBJ2-1; 15 positions match TRBD2. This CDR3 contains 13 residues. V dropped 6 bases and J dropped 9; count of bases not matched to a gene: 3. Germline assignment: CDR1 DFQATT and CDR2 SNEGSKA (reference sequence). The CDR3 DNA sequence: TGCAGTGCCACGGGACTAGCGGGAGGTGAGCAGTTCTTC. Translated: CSATGLAGGEQFF.

The chain joins TRBV21-1 to TRBJ2-7; the table's D call, TRBD2, was not checked against the DNA. TRBV21-1 is termed a pseudogene. The CDR3 contains 16 residues. The CDR3 coding sequence is TGTGCCAGCAGCAAGCGTAGCGGGAGGGTTGACTACGAGCAGTACTTC. Translating it yields CASSKRSGRVDYEQYF.

Only a few counts were recorded for this clonotype. CDR3 sequence: CASSLAGDAQYF. The CDR3 region has the DNA TGTGCCAGCAGCTTAGCAGGGGACGCGCAGTATTTT. The V gene is TRBV11-1, the J gene TRBJ2-3; tentatively, D is TRBD1 or TRBD2 (5 bases each). The CDR3 runs to 12 residues. Germline V lookup: CDR1 SGHAT, CDR2 FQDESV (reference sequence). Between the trimmed V and J ends, which lost 0 bases and 10 bases, there was a span of 8 bases.

The gene calls are TRBV12-3 or TRBV12-4 and TRBJ1-4; 7 bases are shared with TRBD1. V trimming: 3 bases; J trimming: 7 bases; junction bases outside the gene matches: 5. The CDR3 runs 14 residues. In DNA, the CDR3 is TGTGCCAGCAGTTTCGAGGGGGCGCCTGAAAAACTGTTTTTT. Translated: CASSFEGAPEKLFF.

The V and J genes are TRBV27 and TRBJ2-3; D may correspond to TRBD1 or TRBD2 (5 bases each). The CDR3 contains 15 residues. Trimming took off 3 bases at V and 1 base at J, with 11 bases between the two ends. Germline CDR1 is MNHEY and CDR2 is SMNVEV (reference sequence). This CDR3 reads CASSFCEGCTDTQYF. DNA for the CDR3: TGTGCCAGCAGTTTTTGTGAGGGGTGCACAGATACGCAGTATTTT.

In the case of this clonotype: One end of the junction varies from germline; a read error may be responsible. The chain recombines TRBV20-1 with TRBJ2-7, with TRBD1 matching over 9 bases. The CDR3 spans 17 residues. In germline, CDR1 is DFQATT, CDR2 SNEGSKA (reference sequence). The CDR3 nucleotides read TGCAGTGCTAGAGGGAGAGCCGGGACAGGGACAATCTACGGGCAGTACTTC. Translation gives CSARGRAGTGTIYGQYF.

This chain connects TRBV5-1 to TRBJ2-7; 7 nucleotides line up with TRBD2. Germline CDR1 SGHRS, CDR2 YFSETQ. The trim removed 4 bases at V and 7 bases at J, leaving 8 bases unmatched. This CDR3 is built from 13 residues. CDR3 DNA: TGCGCCAGCAGCGTGGGGGGGTTAAATGAGCAGTACTTC. Its translation is CASSVGGLNEQYF.

The genes are TRBV2 and TRBJ1-6, with D possibly being TRBD1 (5 bases). Per the germline V gene, CDR1 is SNHLY and CDR2 is FYNNEI. Between the trimmed V and J ends, which lost 7 bases and 9 bases, there was a span of 13 bases. This CDR3 has 13 residues. CDR3 nucleotide sequence: TGTGCCAGCAAGGGACTGGGGGGTTCACCCCTCCACTTT. Its protein is CASKGLGGSPLHF.

This clonotype was found once. This sequence joins TRBV6-9 and TRBJ2-3; D call uncertain. This CDR3 spans 13 amino acids. The germline gives CDR1 MNHGY, CDR2 SVAAGI. V was clipped by 4 bases and J by 4 bases, with 9 bases between them. The CDR3 DNA is TGTGCCAGCAGTTCGATACACTCAGATACGCAGTATTTT. This translates into CASSSIHSDTQYF.

On this clonotype: A much larger clone differs by one base, so this may be a read error. The V gene is TRBV20-1, the J gene TRBJ2-4; 13 positions match TRBD2. TRBJ2-7 explains the end of the DNA better; the J call may be wrong. The length of the CDR3 is 14 residues. Germline lookup yields CDR1 DFQATT and CDR2 SNEGSKA (reference sequence). CDR3 in amino acids: CSARTSGGDYEQYF. CDR3 DNA sequence: TGCAGTGCAAGAACTAGCGGGGGGGACTACGAGCAGTACTTC.

This clonotype showed up just a few times. This chain joins TRBV4-1 and TRBJ2-4; TRBD2 agrees at 7 bases. The CDR3 runs 17 residues. Germline CDR1 and CDR2: MGHRA and YSYEKL. V lost 5 bases to trimming and J lost 5 bases; unmatched junction nucleotides: 15. CDR3 bases: TGCGCCAGCAGCGTCTTTTTGACCGGGACTAAACAAAACATTCAGTACTTC. This translates into CASSVFLTGTKQNIQYF.

This clonotype has a single count. The rearrangement joins TRBV30 to TRBJ2-4; D perhaps matches TRBD2 (5 bases). Near its end, the DNA agrees better with TRBJ2-7, so the J call may be wrong. The CDR3 runs 11 residues. Germline V gene lookup returns CDR1 GTSNPN and CDR2 SVGIG (reference sequence). The CDR3 spells CAEDRGVEQYF. The CDR3 region has the DNA TGTGCCGAAGATCGGGGTGTCGAGCAGTACTTC.